This T cell receptor beta chain was sequenced for a study of blood T cell repertoires in COVID-19. For the study at large: From the United States, Italy and Spain came samples of acute and convalescent COVID-19.

This clone was counted only a few times. The data were produced by immunoSEQ multiplex PCR, yet TCRdb's version contains in-frame clones alone and is incomplete. The sample shows 10,000 to 15,000 clones, about 83% of them seen only once. The CDR3 is 12 residues long. Germline CDR1 reads SGHVS; CDR2 reads FQNEAQ. Trimming took 3 bases from V and 4 from J, leaving 5 bases between them. This TCR was sampled from a man in his forties or fifties with active or convalescent COVID-19. Sequenced material: peripheral blood. This sequence joins TRBV7-8 and TRBJ2-3, with D hard to call. The CDR3 loop reads CASSFYADTQYF. The CDR3 DNA is TGTGCCAGCAGCTTCTACGCAGATACGCAGTATTTT.